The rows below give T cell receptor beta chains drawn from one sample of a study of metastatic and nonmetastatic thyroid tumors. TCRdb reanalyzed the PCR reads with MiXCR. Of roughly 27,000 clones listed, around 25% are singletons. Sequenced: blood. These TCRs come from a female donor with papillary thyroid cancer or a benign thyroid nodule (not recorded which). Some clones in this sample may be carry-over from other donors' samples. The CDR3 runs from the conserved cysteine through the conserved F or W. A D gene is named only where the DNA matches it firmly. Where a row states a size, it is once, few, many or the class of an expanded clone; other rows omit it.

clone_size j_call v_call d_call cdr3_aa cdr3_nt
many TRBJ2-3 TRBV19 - CASSIAGHTDTQYF TGTGCCAGTAGTATAGCGGGTCACACAGATACGCAGTATTTT
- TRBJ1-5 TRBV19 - CASTGDRNQPQHF TGTGCCAGTACCGGAGACAGGAATCAGCCCCAGCATTTT
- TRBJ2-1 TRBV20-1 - CSARTEGWSSLYEQFF TGCAGTGCTCGGACCGAGGGGTGGTCCTCATTGTATGAGCAGTTCTTC
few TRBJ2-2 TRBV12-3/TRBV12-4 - CASTSRVSEAGELFF TGTGCCAGCACTTCCCGGGTTAGCGAAGCCGGGGAGCTGTTTTTT
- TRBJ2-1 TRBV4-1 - CASGQDRHGAQSNEQFF TGCGCCAGCGGCCAAGACCGACATGGGGCGCAGAGCAATGAGCAGTTCTTC
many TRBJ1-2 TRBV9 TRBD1 CASSVSTGGGYTF TGTGCCAGCAGCGTTAGTACAGGGGGCGGCTACACCTTC
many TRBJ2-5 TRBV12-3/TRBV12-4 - CASSLAGATKETQYF TGTGCCAGCAGTTTAGCGGGGGCTACCAAAGAGACCCAGTACTTC
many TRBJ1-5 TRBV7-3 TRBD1 CASSLNPDRGFDSNQPQHF TGTGCCAGCAGCTTAAACCCAGACAGGGGATTTGATAGCAATCAGCCCCAGCATTTT
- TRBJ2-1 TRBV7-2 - CASSLAGDSDNEQFF TGTGCCAGCAGCTTAGCGGGAGACAGCGACAATGAGCAGTTCTTC
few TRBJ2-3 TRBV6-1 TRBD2 CASRTSGLGRKDTQYF TGTGCCAGCAGGACCTCGGGACTAGGTAGAAAAGATACGCAGTATTTT
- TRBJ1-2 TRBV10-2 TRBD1 CASSDRGPYGYTF TGCGCCAGCAGTGACAGGGGGCCCTATGGCTACACCTTC
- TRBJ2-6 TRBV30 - CAWSVLGASVANVLTF TGTGCCTGGAGTGTACTAGGTGCCTCTGTGGCCAACGTCCTGACTTTC
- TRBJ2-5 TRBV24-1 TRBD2 CATRGTRGREGQENQYF TGTGCCACCCGTGGGACTAGAGGGAGGGAGGGGCAAGAGAACCAGTACTTC
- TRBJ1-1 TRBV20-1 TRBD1 CSARDPRQGSIGTEAFF TGCAGTGCTAGAGATCCAAGACAGGGAAGTATCGGCACTGAAGCTTTCTTT
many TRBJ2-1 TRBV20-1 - CSAVAGALAEQFF TGCAGTGCTGTAGCAGGGGCGCTCGCTGAGCAGTTCTTC
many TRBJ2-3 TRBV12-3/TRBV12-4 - CASNLDTTDTQYF TGTGCCAGCAACCTCGACACCACAGATACGCAGTATTTT
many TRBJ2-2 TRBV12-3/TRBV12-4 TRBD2 CASRGASGIVGELFF TGTGCCAGCAGGGGGGCTAGCGGGATCGTCGGGGAGCTGTTTTTT
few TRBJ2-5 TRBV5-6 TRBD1 CASSLRQGVGTQYF TGTGCCAGCAGCTTAAGACAGGGGGTCGGGACCCAGTACTTC
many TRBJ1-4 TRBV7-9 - CASSLSALTGSSNEKLFF TGTGCCAGCAGCTTATCGGCACTTACAGGGTCCTCTAATGAAAAACTGTTTTTT
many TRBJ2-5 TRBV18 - CASSNLQETQYF TGTGCCAGCTCTAATCTCCAAGAGACCCAGTACTTC
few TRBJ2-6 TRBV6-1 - CASSRLSGASGANVLTF TGTGCCAGCAGTCGACTATCTGGAGCTTCTGGGGCCAACGTCCTGACTTTC
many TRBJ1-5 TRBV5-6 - CASSLFSGISNQPQHF TGTGCCAGCAGCTTGTTTTCAGGGATAAGCAATCAGCCCCAGCATTTT
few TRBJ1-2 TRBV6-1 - CASSSHGGAYGHTF TGTGCCAGCAGCTCTCATGGTGGGGCCTATGGCCACACCTTC
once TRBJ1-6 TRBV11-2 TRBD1 CASSWGQTPSYNSPLHF TGTGCCAGCAGCTGGGGACAGACTCCCTCCTATAATTCACCCCTCCACTTT
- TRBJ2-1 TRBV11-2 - CASSLGRDGANEQFF TGTGCCAGCAGCTTAGGCCGGGATGGGGCCAATGAGCAGTTCTTC
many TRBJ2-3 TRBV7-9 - CASSLIASSTDTQYF TGTGCCAGCAGCCTGATAGCCTCAAGCACAGATACGCAGTATTTT
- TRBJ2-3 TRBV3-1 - CASSHWDSLGDTQYF TGTGCCAGCAGCCACTGGGACTCCCTGGGGGATACGCAGTATTTT
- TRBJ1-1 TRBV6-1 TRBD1 CASSQIDRGRMNTEAFF TGTGCCAGCAGTCAAATAGACAGGGGGCGAATGAACACTGAAGCTTTCTTT
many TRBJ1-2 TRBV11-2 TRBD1 CASSDTGAYGYTF TGTGCCAGCAGCGACACAGGGGCCTATGGCTACACCTTC
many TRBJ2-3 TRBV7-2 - CASSLVLTDTQYF TGTGCCAGCAGCTTAGTTCTAACAGATACGCAGTATTTT
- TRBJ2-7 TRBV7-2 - CASEDREGIGQYF TGTGCCAGCGAGGACAGGGAGGGTATTGGGCAGTACTTC
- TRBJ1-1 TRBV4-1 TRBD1 CASSLDRLNTEAFF TGCGCCAGCAGCCTGGACAGGTTGAACACTGAAGCTTTCTTT
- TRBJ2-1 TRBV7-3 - CASSPNSRVEQFF TGTGCCAGCAGCCCCAATAGTCGTGTTGAGCAGTTCTTC
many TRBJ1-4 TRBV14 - CASSQYDRSTNEKLFF TGTGCCAGCAGCCAATATGACAGGTCAACTAATGAAAAACTGTTTTTT
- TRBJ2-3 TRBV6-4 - CASTTVTLTDTQYF TGTGCCAGCACCACCGTGACTCTCACAGATACGCAGTATTTT
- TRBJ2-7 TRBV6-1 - CASSLYRKIDEQYF TGTGCCAGCAGTCTGTACAGGAAAATTGACGAGCAGTACTTC
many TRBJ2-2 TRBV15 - CATGSGVSGELFF TGTGCCACCGGGTCGGGAGTGTCCGGGGAGCTGTTTTTT
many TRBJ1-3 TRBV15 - CATSRDRAVLSGNTIYF TGTGCCACCAGCAGAGATCGAGCGGTACTCTCTGGAAACACCATATATTTT
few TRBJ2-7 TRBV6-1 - CASRLSWSAYEQYF TGTGCCAGCAGGCTTAGCTGGAGTGCCTACGAGCAGTACTTC
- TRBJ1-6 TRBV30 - CAWSAISLHF TGTGCCTGGAGTGCGATATCACTCCACTTT
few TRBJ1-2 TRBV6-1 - CASSEAVADPFYGYTF TGTGCCAGCAGTGAAGCCGTGGCAGATCCCTTCTATGGCTACACCTTC
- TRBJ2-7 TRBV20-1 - CSARVSEDGYEQYF TGCAGTGCTAGGGTCTCGGAAGATGGTTACGAGCAGTACTTC
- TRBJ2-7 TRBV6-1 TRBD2 CASSEEVWSGGYYEQYF TGTGCCAGCAGTGAAGAGGTCTGGAGCGGGGGCTACTACGAGCAGTACTTC
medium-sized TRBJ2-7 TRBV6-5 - CASSYRGDSPYEQYF TGTGCCAGCAGTTACCGGGGGGACAGCCCCTACGAGCAGTACTTC
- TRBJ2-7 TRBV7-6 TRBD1 CASSQGQENHEQYF TGTGCCAGCAGCCAGGGACAGGAAAACCACGAGCAGTACTTC
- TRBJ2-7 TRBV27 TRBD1 CASSSPQTGMSYEQYF TGTGCCAGCAGTTCGCCCCAGACAGGGATGTCCTACGAGCAGTACTTC
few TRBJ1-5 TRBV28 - CASSQGAVSNQPQHF TGTGCCAGCAGTCAGGGTGCGGTTAGCAATCAGCCCCAGCATTTT
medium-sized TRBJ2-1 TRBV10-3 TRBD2 CAIREGLAGVDEQFF TGTGCCATCAGGGAAGGACTAGCGGGCGTGGATGAGCAGTTCTTC
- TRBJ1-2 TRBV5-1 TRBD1 CAYGKGGFDGYTF TGCGCCTACGGGAAAGGGGGCTTCGATGGCTACACCTTC
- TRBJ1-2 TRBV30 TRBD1 CAWSVWGFRQGNGYTF TGTGCCTGGAGTGTGTGGGGATTTCGACAGGGCAATGGCTACACCTTC
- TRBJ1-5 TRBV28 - CASSSGQSPNQPKHF TGTGCCAGCAGTAGTGGACAGTCACCCAATCAGCCCAAGCATTTT
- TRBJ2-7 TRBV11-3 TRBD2 CSSSWGTSYEQYF TGTTCCAGCAGCTGGGGGACTAGCTACGAGCAGTACTTC
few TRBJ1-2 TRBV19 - CASNVGMSYYGYAF TGTGCCAGTAACGTGGGCATGAGTTACTATGGCTACGCCTTC